This passage covers 28 T cell receptor beta chains from one sample sequenced in a study of blood T cell repertoires in COVID-19. Profiled with immunoSEQ multiplex PCR; TCRdb holds only in-frame clones, not every one. This sample has 250,000 or so clones; around 84% occur once, and the top ten carry 2% to 2.5%. The sample taken for sequencing was peripheral blood. These receptors all stem from a man between 35 and 55 years old who had recovered from COVID-19.

The chain links TRBV12-3 or TRBV12-4 to TRBJ1-1, with 7 bases fitting TRBD1. The V segment lost 5 bases and the J segment 10 bases; nucleotides outside the gene matches: 10. The CDR3 consists of 13 residues. This CDR3 is CASSVGDRQTAFF. CDR3 nucleotide sequence: TGTGCCAGCAGTGTGGGGGACAGACAAACAGCTTTCTTT.

J is TRBJ2-7 and V is TRBV9; perhaps TRBD1 as D (6 bases). The CDR3 runs 14 residues. V was pared by 0 bases and J by 5 bases, with 12 bases between. Per the germline V gene, CDR1 is SGDLS and CDR2 is YYNGEE. The CDR3 DNA reads as TGTGCCAGCAGCGTAGGCGCAGGGGACAACGAGCAGTACTTC. Amino acid sequence: CASSVGAGDNEQYF.

The chain is built from TRBV7-9 and TRBJ2-5, with a weak D call TRBD1 (5 bases). The CDR3 sequence is 18 residues long. Trimming cost V 5 bases and J 2 bases, with 24 bases left between them. In germline, CDR1 is SEHNR, CDR2 FQNEAQ (reference sequence). The CDR3 coding sequence is TGTGCCAGCAGCGCCGTTAAATCCGCACAGGATCCTCAAGAGACCCAGTACTTC. Translation gives CASSAVKSAQDPQETQYF.

J is TRBJ2-1 and V is TRBV5-1, with 9 nucleotides matching TRBD1. V dropped 4 bases and J dropped 3; count of bases not matched to a gene: 5. Looked up from germline, CDR1 is SGHRS and CDR2 is YFSETQ. The CDR3 is made up of 15 amino acids. The CDR3 coding sequence is TGCGCCAGCAGCACCGGGACAGGGAGCTACAATGAGCAGTTCTTC. This encodes CASSTGTGSYNEQFF.

The V call is TRBV19, the J call TRBJ1-5, with 7 bases identical to TRBD1. The CDR3 is made up of 15 amino acids. V shed 7 bases and J 5 bases; nucleotides not matched to a gene: 11. CDR1 and CDR2 from the germline V gene are LNHDA and SQIVND (reference sequence). CDR3 loop: CASKGRGGPDQPQHF. The CDR3 coding sequence is TGTGCCAGTAAAGGGAGAGGGGGCCCCGATCAGCCCCAGCATTTT.

This clone was counted between two and nine times. The chain couples TRBV9 to TRBJ1-2; possibly TRBD1 for D (6 bases). The CDR3 runs 14 residues. Germline CDR1 and CDR2: SGDLS and YYNGEE. Trimming took off 3 bases at V and 8 bases at J, with 17 bases between the two ends. The CDR3 DNA reads TGTGCCAGCAGCGGCACCGGGACAAGCTCAGGCTACACCTTC. Protein product: CASSGTGTSSGYTF.

The V gene is TRBV2, the J gene TRBJ1-2; 7 nucleotides match TRBD1. CDR1 SNHLY and CDR2 FYNNEI come from the germline V gene. The length of the CDR3 is 13 residues. The junction had 9 bases not matched to a gene; V was cut back by 8 bases and J by 6 bases. The CDR3 DNA is TGTGCCAGCTCGGGACAGCCATATGATGGCTACACCTTC. Its translation is CASSGQPYDGYTF.

The V and J genes are TRBV7-2 and TRBJ2-7; the D is unclear. The germline V and J ends were trimmed by 2 bases and 3 bases, with 11 bases remaining between them. CDR3 length equals 14 residues. Germline CDR1 and CDR2: SGHTA and FQGNSA. DNA of the CDR3: TGTGCCAGCAGCTTAAGAGGCGGAAACTACGAGCAGTACTTC. Protein: CASSLRGGNYEQYF.

The rearrangement uses TRBV6-4 and TRBJ1-5, with 9 bases fitting TRBD1. Germline V gene sequence: CDR1 MRHNA, CDR2 SNTAGT. This CDR3 region has 14 residues. The V and J ends lost 5 bases and 6 bases, in that order; junction bases with no gene match: 5. DNA for the CDR3: TGTGCCAGCAGTCAAACAGGGGGCGGTCAGCCCCAGCATTTT. Its translation: CASSQTGGGQPQHF.

The chain combines TRBV15 with TRBJ2-7, with 8 positions matching TRBD1. Looked up from germline, CDR1 is LNHNV and CDR2 is YYDKDF (reference sequence). This CDR3 comprises 15 residues. The J segment lost 0 bases and the V segment lost 4 bases, leaving 5 bases of the junction unmatched. The CDR3 DNA follows: TGTGCCACCAGCATTATCGGACAGGGCTCCTACGAGCAGTACTTC. This codes for CATSIIGQGSYEQYF. Variable domain in full (rest from reference TRBV15 and TRBJ2-7): DAMVIQNPRYQVTQFGKPVTLSCSQTLNHNVMYWYQQKSSQAPKLLFHYYDKDFNNEADTPDNFQSRRPNTSFCFLDIRSPGLGDTAMYLCATSIIGQGSYEQYFGPGTRLTVT.

The chain uses TRBV30 and TRBJ2-5, with TRBD2 matching over 7 bases. The CDR3 is 13 residues long. CDR1 is GTSNPN, CDR2 SVGIG, per germline (reference sequence). The ends lost 5 bases at V and 5 bases at J; junction bases unmatched: 8. CDR3 loop: CAWENSGLETQYF. In nucleotides, the CDR3 is TGTGCCTGGGAAAATAGCGGGTTGGAGACCCAGTACTTC.

This chain uses TRBV18 with TRBJ2-2; perhaps TRBD1 as D (5 bases). V shed 3 bases and J shed 3 bases, with 17 bases lying between them. CDR3 length: 17 amino acids. The germline CDR1 and CDR2 sequences are KGHSH and LQKENI. The CDR3 DNA reads as TGTGCCAGCTCACCTCTAGTCACAGGAAAGGACACCGGGGAGCTGTTTTTT. Protein product: CASSPLVTGKDTGELFF.

The V and J genes are TRBV5-4 and TRBJ2-4; 13 bases are a match to TRBD2. The J segment lost 7 bases and the V segment lost 10 bases, leaving 5 bases of the junction unmatched. Germline V gene lookup returns CDR1 SGHNT and CDR2 YYREEE (reference sequence). The CDR3 extends over 13 amino acids. The CDR3 DNA sequence: TGTGCCGGAGGGACTAGCGGGATGAACATTCAGTACTTC. Protein product: CAGGTSGMNIQYF.

This rearrangement joins TRBV9 to TRBJ2-1; D remains unclear. Trimming left V 0 bases short and J 4 bases short, with 14 bases between. The germline gives CDR1 SGDLS, CDR2 YYNGEE. This CDR3 has 16 residues. CDR3 region: CASSVVRLQFYNEQFF. The CDR3, as DNA: TGTGCCAGCAGCGTAGTGAGACTCCAATTTTACAATGAGCAGTTCTTC.

The CDR3 spells CASSQDTRVAGEGTGELFF. The CDR3 DNA reads TGCGCCAGCAGCCAAGATACGCGAGTGGCGGGGGAGGGGACCGGGGAGCTGTTTTTT. This chain links TRBV4-1 with TRBJ2-2, with TRBD2 matching over 7 bases. The CDR3 is made up of 19 amino acids. The germline gives CDR1 MGHRA, CDR2 YSYEKL. The J segment lost 5 bases and the V segment lost 0 bases, leaving 15 bases of the junction unmatched.

The genes are TRBV19 and TRBJ2-4, with D perhaps TRBD2 (6 bases). V lost 1 base and J 7 bases, leaving 23 bases between the germline ends. Germline CDR1 is LNHDA and CDR2 is SQIVND (reference sequence). This CDR3 is 18 amino acids long. CDR3 in DNA: TGTGCCAGTAGTATAGGCCCCCTAGGCGGGGAAAAAAGGAACATTCAGTACTTC. It codes for CASSIGPLGGEKRNIQYF.

The rearrangement uses TRBV6-2 or TRBV6-3 and TRBJ2-1; possibly TRBD1 for D (5 bases). CDR3 length equals 13 residues. Germline-derived CDR1 and CDR2 are MNHEY and SVGEGT. V was trimmed by 0 bases and J by 10 bases, leaving 10 bases between them. CDR3: CASSYSGQQEQFF. CDR3 coding DNA: TGTGCCAGCAGTTACTCGGGGCAACAGGAGCAGTTCTTC.

This clone was counted a single time. J is TRBJ2-7 and V is TRBV7-2; 8 bases fit TRBD1. The V segment lost 1 base and the J segment 2 bases; nucleotides outside the gene matches: 4. The CDR3 consists of 15 residues. CDR1 and CDR2 (germline): SGHTA, FQGNSA. The CDR3 is CASSLVADRAYEQYF. In DNA, the CDR3 is TGTGCCAGCAGCTTAGTTGCGGACAGGGCCTACGAGCAGTACTTC.

The chain recombines TRBV7-2 with TRBJ2-3; D may be TRBD2 (6 bases). V dropped 3 bases and J dropped 2 bases, with 12 bases sitting between them. CDR3 length: 15 residues. Germline V lookup: CDR1 SGHTA, CDR2 FQGNSA. The CDR3 region has the DNA TGTGCCAGCAGCTTGTTGCGGGGTAACACAGATACGCAGTATTTT. It translates to CASSLLRGNTDTQYF.

This clone was counted only a few times. V gene TRBV20-1 combines with J gene TRBJ2-7, with D perhaps TRBD1 (6 bases). V lost 6 bases, J lost 12 bases, and 18 bases lay in between. The CDR3 has 11 amino acids. From germline, CDR1 is DFQATT and CDR2 SNEGSKA (reference sequence). CDR3 sequence: CSANFQGRGYF. As DNA, the CDR3 is TGCAGTGCCAACTTTCAGGGGCGAGGGTACTTC.

The J gene is TRBJ1-2, the V gene TRBV5-6, with 8 bases identical to TRBD1. The CDR3 sequence is 16 residues long. The germline gives CDR1 SGHDT, CDR2 YYEEEE. Trimming removed 3 bases from V and 4 bases from J; junction bases left unmatched: 11. The CDR3 DNA follows: TGTGCCAGCAGCTCGGGGACAGGCGTTCGCGTCTATGGCTACACCTTC. Translating it yields CASSSGTGVRVYGYTF.

CDR3 bases: TGTGCCAGCAGTGAAAGTCGGAATCAGCCCCAGCATTTT. Its translation: CASSESRNQPQHF. The rearrangement links TRBV6-1 to TRBJ1-5; D gene unclear. The CDR3 is 13 amino acids. Germline V lookup: CDR1 MNHNS, CDR2 SASEGT. Trimming took 2 bases from V and 4 from J, leaving 6 bases between them.

V is TRBV2 and J is TRBJ2-3; tentative D call: TRBD2 (6 bases). The CDR3 has 16 amino acids. Germline lookup yields CDR1 SNHLY and CDR2 FYNNEI. V lost 5 bases, J lost 0 bases, and 15 bases lay in between. CDR3 in amino acids: CASSRRGRPSTDTQYF. The CDR3 coding sequence is TGTGCCAGCAGTAGGAGGGGACGGCCTAGCACAGATACGCAGTATTTT.

The chain recombines TRBV7-2 with TRBJ1-1; TRBD1 aligns across 10 bases. From germline, CDR1 is SGHTA and CDR2 FQGNSA. The V gene end was trimmed by 5 bases and the J gene end by 2 bases; junction bases not matched to a gene: 8. The CDR3 length is 16 residues. The CDR3 DNA is TGTGCCAGCAGCCCACGGACAGGGGGAGGCAACACTGAAGCTTTCTTT. Translating it yields CASSPRTGGGNTEAFF.

This clone has a single count. The V gene is TRBV10-3, the J gene TRBJ2-3; TRBD2 agrees at 7 bases. Trimming removed 0 bases from V and 5 bases from J; junction bases left unmatched: 2. Germline CDR1 ENHRY, CDR2 SYGVKD. CDR3 length: 14 amino acids. CDR3 DNA sequence: TGTGCCATCAGTGAGTCAGTAGCGGGAGATACGCAGTATTTT. This sequence encodes CAISESVAGDTQYF.

The V and J genes are TRBV12-5 and TRBJ2-2, with 7 bases fitting TRBD1. After removal of 5 bases from V and 1 base from J, the junction contained 4 bases not matched to a gene. Germline V gene data show CDR1 as LGHNT and CDR2 as FRNRAP. The CDR3 spans 15 residues. The CDR3: CASGEGALNTGELFF. In DNA form, the CDR3 reads TGTGCTAGTGGTGAGGGGGCGCTGAACACCGGGGAGCTGTTTTTT.

V usage is TRBV7-9 and J usage is TRBJ2-1, with 11 bases that match TRBD1. After removal of 7 bases from V and 4 bases from J, the junction contained 9 bases not matched to a gene. Germline assignment: CDR1 SEHNR and CDR2 FQNEAQ (reference sequence). The CDR3 loop spans 16 amino acids. As DNA, the CDR3 is TGTGCCAGCATCGACCGCGGGACAGGGGGTTACAATGAGCAGTTCTTC. Protein: CASIDRGTGGYNEQFF.

This chain links TRBV29-1 with TRBJ1-2; the D gene is possibly TRBD1 (6 bases). V lost 6 bases, J lost 2 bases, and 13 bases lay in between. The CDR3 spans 13 residues. Per germline, CDR1 SQVTM and CDR2 ANQGSEA. CDR3 nucleotides: TGCAGCGTAAGCACAGGGTCCAACTATGGCTACACCTTC. This codes for CSVSTGSNYGYTF.